This TCR beta chain was captured in a study of shared clonotypes between healthy human individuals. Whole-study context: Per donor, CD8 memory used one plate, CD8 naive used two, CD4 memory used three and CD4 naive used three.

Repertoires were generated with immunoSEQ multiplex PCR, while TCRdb's copy carries only in-frame clones and drops some. The sample comprises 1,400,000 or so clones, around 98.5% of which are singletons, and about 0.34% rests with the top ten. The CDR3 extends over 13 amino acids. V lost 2 bases and J lost 4, with 9 bases in between. CDR1 and CDR2 (germline): WNHNN, SYGVQD (reference sequence). The chain links TRBV10-1 to TRBJ2-7; D is tentatively TRBD1 or TRBD2 (5 bases each). The sequence was collected from a man in his thirties or forties in good health. The sample taken for sequencing was naive CD4+ T cells sorted from blood. Subset: CD45RA+ positively selected. CDR3 residues: CASSEGTLYEQYF. DNA for the CDR3: TGCGCCAGCAGTGAGGGGACCCTTTACGAGCAGTACTTC.